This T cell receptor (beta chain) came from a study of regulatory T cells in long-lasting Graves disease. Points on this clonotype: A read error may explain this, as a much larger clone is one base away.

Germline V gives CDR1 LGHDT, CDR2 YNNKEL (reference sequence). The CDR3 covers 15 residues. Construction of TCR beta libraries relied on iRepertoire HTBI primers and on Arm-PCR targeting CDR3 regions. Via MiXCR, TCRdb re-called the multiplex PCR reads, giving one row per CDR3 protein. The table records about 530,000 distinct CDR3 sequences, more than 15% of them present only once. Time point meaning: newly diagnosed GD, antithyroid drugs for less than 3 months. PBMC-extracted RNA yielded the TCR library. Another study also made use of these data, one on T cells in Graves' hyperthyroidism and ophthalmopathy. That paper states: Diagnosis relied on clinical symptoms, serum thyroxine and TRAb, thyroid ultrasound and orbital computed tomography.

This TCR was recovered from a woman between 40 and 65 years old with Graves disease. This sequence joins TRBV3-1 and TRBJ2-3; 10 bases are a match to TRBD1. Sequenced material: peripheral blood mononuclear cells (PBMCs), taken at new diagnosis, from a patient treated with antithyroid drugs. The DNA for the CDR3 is TGTGCCAGCAGCCTACCGGGACAGGGGCCGTACGAGGAGTACTTC. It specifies CASSLPGQGPYEEYF.